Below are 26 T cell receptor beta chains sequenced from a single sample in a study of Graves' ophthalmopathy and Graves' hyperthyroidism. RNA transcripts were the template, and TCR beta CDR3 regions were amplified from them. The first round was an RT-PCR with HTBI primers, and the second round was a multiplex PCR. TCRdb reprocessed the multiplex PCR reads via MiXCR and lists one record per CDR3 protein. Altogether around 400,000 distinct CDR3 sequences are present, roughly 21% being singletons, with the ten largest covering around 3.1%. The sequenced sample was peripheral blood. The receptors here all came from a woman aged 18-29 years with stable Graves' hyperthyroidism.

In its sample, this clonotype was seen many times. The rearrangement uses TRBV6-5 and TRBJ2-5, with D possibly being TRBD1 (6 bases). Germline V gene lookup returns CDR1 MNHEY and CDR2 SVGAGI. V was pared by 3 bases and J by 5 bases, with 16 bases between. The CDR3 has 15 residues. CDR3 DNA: TGTGCCAGCAGTTATGGTGCAGGGGTAGGTGAGACCCAGTACTTC. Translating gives CASSYGAGVGETQYF.

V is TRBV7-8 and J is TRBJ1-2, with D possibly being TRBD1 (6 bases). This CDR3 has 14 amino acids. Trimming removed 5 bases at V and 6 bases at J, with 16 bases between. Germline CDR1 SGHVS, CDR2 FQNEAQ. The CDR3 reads CASSPRTAVDGYTF. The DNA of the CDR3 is TGTGCCAGCAGCCCAAGGACAGCTGTTGATGGCTACACCTTC.

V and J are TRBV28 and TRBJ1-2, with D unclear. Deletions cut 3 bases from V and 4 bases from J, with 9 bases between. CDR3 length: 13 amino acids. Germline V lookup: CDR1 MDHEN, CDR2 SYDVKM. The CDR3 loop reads CASSLRFTYGYTF. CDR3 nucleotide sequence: TGTGCCAGCAGTTTGAGGTTCACCTATGGCTACACCTTC.

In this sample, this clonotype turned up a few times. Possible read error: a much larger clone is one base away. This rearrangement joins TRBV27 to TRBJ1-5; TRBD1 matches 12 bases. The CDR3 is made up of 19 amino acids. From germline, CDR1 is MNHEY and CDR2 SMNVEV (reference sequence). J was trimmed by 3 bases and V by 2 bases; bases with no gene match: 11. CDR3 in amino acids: CASSLEVGQGAEYNQPQHF. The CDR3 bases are TGTGCCAGCAGTTTAGAGGTGGGACAGGGGGCTGAGTACAATCAGCCCCAGCATTTT.

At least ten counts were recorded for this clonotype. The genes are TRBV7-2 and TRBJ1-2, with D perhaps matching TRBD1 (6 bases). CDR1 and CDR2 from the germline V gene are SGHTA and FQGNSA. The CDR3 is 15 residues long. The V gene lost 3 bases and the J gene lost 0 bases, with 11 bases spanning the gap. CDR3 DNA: TGTGCCAGCAGCTTGCGACAGGTGACTAACTATGGCTACACCTTC. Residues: CASSLRQVTNYGYTF.

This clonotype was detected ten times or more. CDR3: CASSLIVAELYEQYF. The CDR3 DNA reads TGTGCCAGCAGCTTAATCGTAGCGGAACTCTACGAGCAGTACTTC. V usage is TRBV7-3 and J usage is TRBJ2-7; the D gene is possibly TRBD2 (6 bases). Looked up from germline, CDR1 is SGHTA and CDR2 is FQGTGA. With 1 base removed from V and 3 bases from J, the gap between germline ends came to 13 bases. The CDR3 covers 15 residues.

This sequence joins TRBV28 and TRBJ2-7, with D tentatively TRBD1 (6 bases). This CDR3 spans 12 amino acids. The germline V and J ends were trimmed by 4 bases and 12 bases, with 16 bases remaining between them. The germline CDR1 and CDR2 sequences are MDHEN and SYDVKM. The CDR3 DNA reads TGTGCCAGCAGTTCCTCAACAGGGTCTCGGTACTTC. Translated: CASSSSTGSRYF.

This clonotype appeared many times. The CDR3 DNA is TGTGCCAGCAGTTTAGCCCCCTCAGGGACTGAAGCTTTCTTT. Encoded protein: CASSLAPSGTEAFF. The chain has TRBV12-3 or TRBV12-4 and TRBJ1-1; D possibly corresponds to TRBD1 (5 bases). Trimming stripped 0 bases from V and 5 bases from J, with 10 bases between. CDR3 length: 14 amino acids.

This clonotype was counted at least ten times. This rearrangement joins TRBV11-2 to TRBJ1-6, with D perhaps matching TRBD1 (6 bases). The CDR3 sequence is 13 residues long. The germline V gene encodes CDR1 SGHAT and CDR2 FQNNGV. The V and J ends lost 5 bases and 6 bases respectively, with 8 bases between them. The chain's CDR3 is CASSRGANSPLHF. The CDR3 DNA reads TGTGCCAGCAGCAGGGGGGCTAATTCACCCCTCCACTTT. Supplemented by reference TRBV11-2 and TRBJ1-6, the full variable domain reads EAGVAQSPRYKIIEKRQSVAFWCNPISGHATLYWYQQILGQGPKLLIQFQNNGVVDDSQLPKDRFSAERLKGVDSTLKIQPAKLEDSAVYLCASSRGANSPLHFGNGTRLTVT.

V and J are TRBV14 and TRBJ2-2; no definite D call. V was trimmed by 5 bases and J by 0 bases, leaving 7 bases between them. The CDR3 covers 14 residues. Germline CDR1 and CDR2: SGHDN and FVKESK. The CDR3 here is CASSATANTGELFF. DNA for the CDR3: TGTGCCAGCAGCGCTACAGCGAACACCGGGGAGCTGTTTTTT.

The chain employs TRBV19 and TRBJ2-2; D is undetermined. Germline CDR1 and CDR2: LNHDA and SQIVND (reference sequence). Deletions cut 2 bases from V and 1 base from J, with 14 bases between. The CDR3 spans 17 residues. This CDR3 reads CASSIRWQPWNTGELFF. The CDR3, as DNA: TGTGCCAGTAGTATAAGATGGCAGCCCTGGAACACCGGGGAGCTGTTTTTT.

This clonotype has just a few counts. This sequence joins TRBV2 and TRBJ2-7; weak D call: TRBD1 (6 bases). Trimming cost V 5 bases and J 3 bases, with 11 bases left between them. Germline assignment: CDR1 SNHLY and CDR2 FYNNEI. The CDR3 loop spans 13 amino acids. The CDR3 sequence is CASSWTDLYEQYF. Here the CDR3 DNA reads TGTGCCAGCAGTTGGACAGACCTCTACGAGCAGTACTTC. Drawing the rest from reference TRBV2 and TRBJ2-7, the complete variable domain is EPEVTQTPSHQVTQMGQEVILRCVPISNHLYFYWYRQILGQKVEFLVSFYNNEISEKSEIFDDQFSVERPDGSNFTLKIRSTKLEDSAMYFCASSWTDLYEQYFGPGTRLTVT.

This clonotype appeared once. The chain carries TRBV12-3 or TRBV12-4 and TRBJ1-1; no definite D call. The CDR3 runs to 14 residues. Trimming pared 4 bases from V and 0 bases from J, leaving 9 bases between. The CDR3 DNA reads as TGTGCCAGCAGTTACGGGGATCTGAACACTGAAGCTTTCTTT. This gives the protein CASSYGDLNTEAFF.

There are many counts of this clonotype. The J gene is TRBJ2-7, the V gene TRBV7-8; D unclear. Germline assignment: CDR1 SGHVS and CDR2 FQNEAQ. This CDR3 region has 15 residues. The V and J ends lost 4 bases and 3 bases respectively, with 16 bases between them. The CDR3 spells CASSSKETSNYEQYF. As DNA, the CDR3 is TGTGCCAGCAGCTCGAAGGAGACATCCAACTACGAGCAGTACTTC.

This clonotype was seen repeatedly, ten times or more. CDR3 in amino acids: CAISEGGTEAFF. The CDR3 nucleotides read TGTGCCATCAGTGAGGGGGGCACTGAAGCTTTCTTT. The chain carries TRBV10-3 and TRBJ1-1, with TRBD1 as a possible D gene (5 bases). With 2 bases removed from V and 4 bases from J, the gap between germline ends came to 5 bases. The CDR3 loop spans 12 amino acids. The germline V gene encodes CDR1 ENHRY and CDR2 SYGVKD.

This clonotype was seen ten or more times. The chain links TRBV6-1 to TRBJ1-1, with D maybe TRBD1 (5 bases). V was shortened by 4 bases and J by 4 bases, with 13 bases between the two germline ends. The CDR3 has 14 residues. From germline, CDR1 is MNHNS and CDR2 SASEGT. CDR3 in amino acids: CASSVSSRGTEAFF. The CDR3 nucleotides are TGTGCCAGCAGTGTCTCCTCGAGGGGCACTGAAGCTTTCTTT.

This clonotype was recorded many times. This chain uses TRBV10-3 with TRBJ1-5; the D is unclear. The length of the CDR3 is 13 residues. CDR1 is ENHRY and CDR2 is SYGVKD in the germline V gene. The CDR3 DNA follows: TGTGCGGGTCGATCAGCGAGCAATCAGCCCCAGCATTTT. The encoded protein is CAGRSASNQPQHF.

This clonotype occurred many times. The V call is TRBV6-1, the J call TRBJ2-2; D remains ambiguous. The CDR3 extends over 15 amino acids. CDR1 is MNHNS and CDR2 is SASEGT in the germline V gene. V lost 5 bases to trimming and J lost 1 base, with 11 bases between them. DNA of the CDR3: TGTGCCAGCAGTCAGAGGAGCCTGAACACCGGGGAGCTGTTTTTT. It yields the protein CASSQRSLNTGELFF.

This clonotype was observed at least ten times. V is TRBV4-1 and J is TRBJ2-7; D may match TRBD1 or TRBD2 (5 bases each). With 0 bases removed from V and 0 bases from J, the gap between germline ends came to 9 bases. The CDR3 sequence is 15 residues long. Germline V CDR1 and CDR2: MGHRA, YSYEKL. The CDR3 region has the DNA TGCGCCAGCAGCCAAGAAGGGACGGCCTCCTACGAGCAGTACTTC. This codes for CASSQEGTASYEQYF.

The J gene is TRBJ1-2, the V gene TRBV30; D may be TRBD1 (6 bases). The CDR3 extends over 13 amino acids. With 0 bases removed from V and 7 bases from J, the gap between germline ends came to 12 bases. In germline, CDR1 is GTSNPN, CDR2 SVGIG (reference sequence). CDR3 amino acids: CAWSVRRGGGYTF. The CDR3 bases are TGTGCCTGGAGTGTACGCAGGGGAGGTGGCTACACCTTC.

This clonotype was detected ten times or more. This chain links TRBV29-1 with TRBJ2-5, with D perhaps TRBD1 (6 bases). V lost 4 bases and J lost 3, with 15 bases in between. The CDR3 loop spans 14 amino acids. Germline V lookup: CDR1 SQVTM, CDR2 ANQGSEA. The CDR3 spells CSVGPQGIKETQYF. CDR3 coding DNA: TGCAGCGTTGGCCCCCAGGGGATAAAAGAGACCCAGTACTTC.

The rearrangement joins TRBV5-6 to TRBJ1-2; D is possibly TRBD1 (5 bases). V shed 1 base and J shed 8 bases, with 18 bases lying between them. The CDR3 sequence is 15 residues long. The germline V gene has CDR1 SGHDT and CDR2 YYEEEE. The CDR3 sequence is CASSLLGLRGIGYTF. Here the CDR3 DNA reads TGTGCCAGCAGCTTGTTAGGCCTCCGGGGGATCGGCTACACCTTC.

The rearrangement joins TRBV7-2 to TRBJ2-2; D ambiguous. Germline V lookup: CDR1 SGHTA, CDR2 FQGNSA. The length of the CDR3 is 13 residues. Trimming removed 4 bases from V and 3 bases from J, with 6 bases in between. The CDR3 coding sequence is TGTGCCAGCAGCTCCCGCTACACCGGGGAGCTGTTTTTT. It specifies CASSSRYTGELFF.

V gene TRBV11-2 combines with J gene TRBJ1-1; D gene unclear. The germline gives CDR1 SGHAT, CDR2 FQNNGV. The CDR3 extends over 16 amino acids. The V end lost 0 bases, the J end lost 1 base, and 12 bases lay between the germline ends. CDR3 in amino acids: CASSLDSKQRNTEAFF. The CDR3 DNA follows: TGTGCCAGCAGCTTAGATAGTAAACAGAGGAACACTGAAGCTTTCTTT.

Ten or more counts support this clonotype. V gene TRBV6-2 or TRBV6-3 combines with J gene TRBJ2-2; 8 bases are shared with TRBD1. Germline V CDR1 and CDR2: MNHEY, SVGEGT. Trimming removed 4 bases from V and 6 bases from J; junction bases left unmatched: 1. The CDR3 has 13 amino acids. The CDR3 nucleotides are TGTGCCAGCAGTTCGGACAGGGCCGGGGAGCTGTTTTTT. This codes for CASSSDRAGELFF.

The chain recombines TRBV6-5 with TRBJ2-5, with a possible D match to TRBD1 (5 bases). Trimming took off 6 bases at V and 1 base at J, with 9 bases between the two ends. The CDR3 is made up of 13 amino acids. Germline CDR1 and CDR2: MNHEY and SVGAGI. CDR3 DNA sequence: TGTGCCAGCAGCAGGGTAGGCCAAGAGACCCAGTACTTC. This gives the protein CASSRVGQETQYF.